The TCR beta chain under discussion was sequenced for a study of CD8 T cells in Susac syndrome. The CDR3 spans 16 residues. Germline V gives CDR1 LNHNV, CDR2 YYDKDF (reference sequence). V lost 0 bases and J 3 bases, leaving 14 bases between the germline ends. It was with random hexamers that 0.5 to 1 ug RNA was reverse transcribed. MiXCR, run by TCRdb on the immunoSEQ multiplex PCR reads, gives a single entry per CDR3 protein. This repertoire shows some 300,000 distinct CDR3 sequences, 89% found once; its top ten account for about 0.17%. A note on this clonotype: Its antigen is unknown.

General study findings and limits: An acknowledgment was made by the study that its TCR sequencing and HLA analysis involved relatively few individuals.

The source material was CD8+ T cells from PBMCs. The TCR originated in a human donor with multiple sclerosis. V usage is TRBV15 and J usage is TRBJ2-5; D possibly corresponds to TRBD1 (6 bases). The CDR3 reads CATSRDSGGLEETQYF. DNA of the CDR3: TGTGCCACCAGCAGAGATAGTGGGGGCCTAGAAGAGACCCAGTACTTC.